The entry that follows covers one TCR beta chain sequence. Which antigen it targets is not known. No much larger clonotype is one base removed from it; base qualities were not supplied. Stable Graves' hyperthyroidism was defined as no progression to ophthalmopathy during 18 months of follow-up. Hyperthyroidism patients were newly diagnosed, with disease duration under 2 months, and aged 18 to 65 years. Exclusion was applied to patients with uncontrolled infections, other autoimmune diseases, pregnancy or lactation. Diagnoses relied on clinical symptoms, serum thyroxine and TRAb, thyroid ultrasound and orbital computed tomography. PBMCs were separated from roughly 9.6 ml of fresh peripheral blood using Ficoll-Paque density gradient centrifugation. Total RNA was extracted using Trizol reagent, and RNA quality was assessed on an Agilent 2100 Bioanalyzer. V trim: 6 bases; J trim: 2 bases; unmatched bases: 1. The germline V gene gives CDR1 as MNHNS and CDR2 as SASEGT. The CDR3 starts with the cysteine, ends with the phenylalanine, and has 13 residues. The read is trimmed to its CDR3 DNA, 39 bases read in frame from base 1.

The TCR beta CDR3 regions were amplified from RNA transcripts. The TCR CDR3 was subjected to a first round of RT-PCR using the HTBI primer set and the Qiagen OneStep RT-PCR kit. Libraries were constructed in a second round of multiplex PCR, after which size selection and purification were performed. Paired-end sequencing of the libraries was performed with 100 bp reads on an Illumina HiSeq2000. The original methods were these. SOAPnuke was used to process the raw data, with reads discarded if the reads contained adapters or uncalled bases, had a mean Phred below 15, or lacked an exact constant-primer or identifier match. High-quality paired reads were merged using COPE v1.2.5, and each unique nucleotide sequence was defined as a clonotype. MiTCR v1.1 was used to align clonotypes to the IMGT TRBV, TRBD and TRBJ reference segments. Analysis was restricted to V-J combinations with a frequency above 0.0001, which covered roughly 99% of repertoires. A TCS score was defined as the ratio between F50 (clonal expansion) and ExV (chaos), using BLOSUM62-based TCRdist between CDR3 peptides within each V-J. Welch's t-statistics and random forest reduced roughly 530 V-J features to 10 to 15, which were used in a naive Bayes classifier (R e1071). The raw public reads went through TCRdb reprocessing: fastp at Q25, MiXCR clone calling, in-frame beta chains kept. Rows with one shared CDR3 protein collapse into an entry with the most common genes and DNA. The V and J calls reflect TCRdb's pipeline rather than the authors' work. Here the sample has approximately 560,000 distinct CDR3 sequences; about 15% occur a single time. The ten largest clones capture roughly 7.3% of the sample.

These data are taken from a study of T cells in Graves' hyperthyroidism and ophthalmopathy (dated by TCRdb to between 2018 and 2020). The study in broad terms: Peripheral blood samples were taken at the time of initial diagnosis, prior to any treatment. TCR Vbeta CDR3 sequencing of approximately 140 peripheral blood samples (approximately 44 ophthalmopathy, over 70 hyperthyroidism and approximately 17 progressor patients) is reported in the paper. To identify TCR V-J signatures that set the groups apart, the researchers used a discovery cohort of roughly 100 patients, made up of roughly 45 with Graves' ophthalmopathy and 57 with stable Graves' hyperthyroidism. In about 6 Graves' hyperthyroidism patients, the study also compared T-cell repertoires from thyroid tissue with T-cell repertoires from blood. Whether ophthalmopathy could be predicted prospectively was tested in an independent validation cohort made up of 18 to 20 hyperthyroidism patients plus 17 patients who later progressed to ophthalmopathy. Following sampling, methimazole starting at 30 mg daily was given to hyperthyroidism patients, and high-dose intravenous methylprednisolone was given to ophthalmopathy patients. The 100 discovery patients were randomly split 7:3 into training and test sets. Points the paper makes about the study in general: Most expanded thyroid clonotypes (frequency above 0.001) were also detected in blood, a finding suggesting that blood repertoires may reflect thyroid immune responses. No statistical method was used to set the sample size in advance, and investigators knew the group allocation. In validation, the model predicted progression to ophthalmopathy a median of about 5.9 months before onset, with roughly 68% sensitivity and 72.22% specificity. A model built on a 13 V-J signature distinguished ophthalmopathy from stable hyperthyroidism, reaching 85% to 90% sensitivity and about 81% specificity in cross-validation and 80%/75% in testing.

The sample comprised blood. The sequence was collected from a woman aged 25 to 39 with Graves' hyperthyroidism. The chain couples TRBV6-1 to TRBJ1-3; 7 central bases correspond to TRBD1. CDR3 sequence: CASRRGPGNTIYF. The nucleotides read TGTGCCAGCAGGAGGGGGCCTGGAAACACCATATATTTT.